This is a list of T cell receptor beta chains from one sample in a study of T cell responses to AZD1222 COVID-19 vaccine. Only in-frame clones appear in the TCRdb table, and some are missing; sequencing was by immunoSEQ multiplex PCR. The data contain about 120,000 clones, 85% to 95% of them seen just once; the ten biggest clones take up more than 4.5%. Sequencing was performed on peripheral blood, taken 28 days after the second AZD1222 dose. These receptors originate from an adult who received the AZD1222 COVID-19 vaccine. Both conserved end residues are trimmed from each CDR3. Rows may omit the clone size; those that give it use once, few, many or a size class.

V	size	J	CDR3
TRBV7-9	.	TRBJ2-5	ASSLSTLQETQY
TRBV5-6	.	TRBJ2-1	ASSSRTTTPLGEQF
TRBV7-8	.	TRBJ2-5	ASSSRETQY
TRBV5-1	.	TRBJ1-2	ASSLGNVANYGYT
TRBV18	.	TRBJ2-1	ASSPIRDGEQF
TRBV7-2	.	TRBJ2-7	ASSLVLAGGEQY
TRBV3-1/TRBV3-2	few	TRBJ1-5	ASSEQISRARRQPQH
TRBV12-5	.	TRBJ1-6	ASGHRQGDINSPLH
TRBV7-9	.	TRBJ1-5	ASSSTAGTGEQPQH
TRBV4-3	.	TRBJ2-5	ASSQDPGLVRETQY
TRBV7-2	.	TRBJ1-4	ASKLTSDNEKLF
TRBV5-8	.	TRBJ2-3	ASSFSGGTDTQY
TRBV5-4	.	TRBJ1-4	ASSLQGSSEKLF
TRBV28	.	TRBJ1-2	ATSRGVDYGYT
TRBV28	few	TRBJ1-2	ASSQKQVAGYT
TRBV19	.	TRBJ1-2	ASSIDLYRGRNYGYT
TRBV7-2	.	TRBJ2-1	ASASGLYNEQF
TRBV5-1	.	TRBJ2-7	ASSRLAGVIYEQY
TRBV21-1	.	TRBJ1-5	ASSKAGGKRQPQH
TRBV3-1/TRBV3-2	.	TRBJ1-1	ASSHWVGTNTEAF
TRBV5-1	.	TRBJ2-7	ASKGATGPTYEQY
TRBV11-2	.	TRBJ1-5	ASSLDAGGNQPQH
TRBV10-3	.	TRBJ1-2	AISDATEGYT
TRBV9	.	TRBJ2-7	ASSPGLVLEQY
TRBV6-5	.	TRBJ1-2	ASTKTGGNYGYT
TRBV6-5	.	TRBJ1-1	ASTASGGNTEAF
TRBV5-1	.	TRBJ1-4	ASSLSGEKLF
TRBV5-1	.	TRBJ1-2	ASSLAPGSGYT
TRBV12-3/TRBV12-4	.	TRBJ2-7	ASSSFYEQY
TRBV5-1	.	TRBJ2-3	ASSLQGVGTDTQY
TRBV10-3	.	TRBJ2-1	AISGRQGLTYNEQF
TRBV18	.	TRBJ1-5	ASSPGGGGINQPQH
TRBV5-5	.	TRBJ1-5	ASSSLPGRSNQPQH
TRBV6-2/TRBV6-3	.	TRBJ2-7	ASSPGTSVYEQY
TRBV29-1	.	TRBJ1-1	SVTRQENTEAF
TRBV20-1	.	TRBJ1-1	SAVRDTEAF
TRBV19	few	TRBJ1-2	ATHWRYGYT
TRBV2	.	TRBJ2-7	ASSDRGRYEQY
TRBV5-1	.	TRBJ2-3	ASTTERGGRTDTQY
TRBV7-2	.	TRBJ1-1	ASRRPGQGWTEAF
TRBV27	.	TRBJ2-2	ASTLTGGGGELF
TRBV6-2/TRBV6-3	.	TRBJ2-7	ASSYFRRRSSYEQY
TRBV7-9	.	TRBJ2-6	ASSLARSGANVLT
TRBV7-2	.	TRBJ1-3	ASSPTGGRGNTIY
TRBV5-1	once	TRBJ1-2	ASSLVSYPGTYT
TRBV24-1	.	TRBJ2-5	ATSEGSRETQY
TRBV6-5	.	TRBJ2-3	ASNRGGTDTQY